This T cell receptor beta chain was documented in a study of cytomegalovirus exposure and HLA in healthy donors (dated by TCRdb to the late 2010s). Describing the broader study: An earlier analysis of approximately 550 of the donors reported roughly 300 Gb of sequence data and roughly 110 million unique TCR beta sequences from 150 million to 200 million T cells. About 300 gigabases of sequencing data and 70 million to 100 million unique TCR sequences were included in an early release covering several hundred HLA-typed donors. The genetic ancestry cluster associated with self-reported Caucasian donors included roughly four fifths of the roughly 400 genotyped donors. The study was designed to test whether signatures of past pathogen exposure could be identified by cataloging public T cell receptors. The study used immunosequencing to profile the T cell repertoires of some 600 subjects and linked those repertoires to cytomegalovirus serostatus. A separate validation cohort of approximately 120 different subjects was used in addition to the 666-subject first cohort. High-throughput TCR immunosequencing, statistical association of individual TCRs with disease status, and machine learning were combined to predict cytomegalovirus infection status. To study patterns of TCR occurrence, a later analysis re-analyzed previously published TCR beta repertoires from more than 550 donors and added high-resolution HLA genotyping. Rather than drawing on any new phenotypic data, the later analysis identified candidate immune exposures from TCR beta sequences and the way those sequences occurred across donors. An earlier analysis of 587 of the donors used high-throughput TCR beta sequencing to judge whether each TCR beta V gene segment behaved as functional or pseudogenic. Donor age, sex, ethnicity and CMV serostatus were compiled together with the repertoire data. Genome-wide SNP genotypes for about 65% of the roughly 670 donors were used in a later genetic analysis, which treated that subset as a discovery cohort. All discovery cohort repertoires had been generated on a single sequencing platform. HLA typing covered class I and class II loci at four-digit resolution. Typing coverage differed by locus: A, B, C, DRB1 and DQB1 were typed in roughly 620-640 donors, DQA1 in about 500, DPA1 in around 600, and DPB1 in roughly 450. About 5 DR-DQ haplotypes were handled as single units for association and clustering, since linkage in the cohort was strong. Across 398 genotyped donors of the cohort, an average of roughly 230,000 unique TCR beta nucleotide sequences per donor were sequenced, and approximately 19% of those sequences were non-productive.

In total, roughly 710 healthy bone marrow donors made up the cohort. Cohort members were all nominally healthy when sampled, although unrecorded immune exposures were likely present. The donor tested CMV seronegative and was one of the 352 seronegative cohort members. A peripheral blood sample was provided by each donor, and peripheral blood mononuclear cells were used for TCR beta sequencing. Genomic DNA extraction from the blood cell samples was performed with the Qiagen DNeasy Blood Extraction Kit. Notes on this clone: Its antigen is not yet known. No base qualities exist here, and no much larger clone lies one base off it.

Summary of the overall study and its limitations: In this cohort, only TCR beta chains were sequenced, and detectable features were limited by the absence of alpha or paired-chain data. The sequencing pipeline was judged likely to have produced a cluster of highly shared sequence variants as a technical artifact. An earlier analysis of some 590 of the donors showed that most TCR beta V segments appeared in productive rearrangements either about 87% or about 30% of the time, which broadly matched IMGT annotations. Some IMGT-functional V segments, including TRBV6-2 and TRBV6-3, could not be told apart with the 87-base-pair reads, so those segments were excluded. Several of the top co-occurrence clusters appeared to be linked to parvovirus B19, influenza, CMV and Epstein-Barr virus, according to a later analysis. Most CMV-associated TCR beta chains appeared to be HLA-restricted in a later analysis, and the HLA associations seemed to be driven largely by CMV exposure. CMV serostatus was the only immune exposure information available for the cohort. The earlier analysis of 587 of the donors excluded approximately 17 rarely observed V segments, including chromosome 9 orphons, because counts were too low. A later analysis associated 15,000 to 20,000 TCR beta sequences with specific HLA alleles at a false discovery rate of 0.05. According to a later analysis, TCR association rates differed among HLA loci, with DRB1 alleles showing the most associated TCRs and HLA-C alleles showing the fewest. Linkage disequilibrium might explain the correlated functional status among segregating V segments, but an unknown experimental factor could not be excluded. The classifier was reported to diagnose cytomegalovirus status with high specificity and sensitivity in both the original cohort and the validation cohort. The authors suggested that the approach could potentially be extended to other disease states and immunological phenotypes. A later genetic analysis reported fewer N-insertions in productive TCRs among donors in an Asian-associated ancestry cluster than the roughly 650-donor mean. The presence/absence analyses assumed that sequencing depth was roughly uniform across donors, and that assumption may not be true. A further reported finding was that TCR beta sequences accurately predicted the HLA-A and HLA-B alleles for most subjects in the first cohort. A later genetic analysis associated a missense DCLRE1C variant with V-gene and J-gene trimming of TCR beta chains, and an independent cohort replicated the association. The study listed approximately 150 TCR beta chains as associated with cytomegalovirus. HLA typing was unavailable for some donors at each locus, so association tests used only the typed subset. Three of the identified cytomegalovirus-associated TCR beta chains were confirmed in vitro to be specific for cytomegalovirus antigens. While some public TCRs were present in many individuals, most TCR sequences turned up only very rarely across donors. Assigning TCR associations to individual alleles was difficult when HLA alleles, especially DR and DQ, strongly co-occurred. A later analysis found that HLA-associated TCR beta chains were more clonally expanded and had lower generation probabilities than equally common non-associated chains.

V is clipped by 4 bases and J by 5 bases, and the sequence between their germline boundaries is 9 bases long. Taken from cysteine to phenylalanine, the CDR3 has 14 residues. Solely the CDR3 DNA is kept, with 42 bases framed from the first base. CDR1 and CDR2 are read off the germline V gene as MRHNA and SNTAGT. Preparation of the library involved the immunoSEQ multiplex PCR assay. For the multiplex PCR, a mixture combining 60 forward primers for TCR Vbeta segments and 13 reverse primers for TCR Jbeta segments was used. The CDR3 region of rearranged TCR beta genes was amplified from genomic DNA with a multiplex PCR assay. On the Illumina HiSeq System, the amplified TCR beta libraries were sequenced as 87-base-pair reads. From the authors' description of their analysis: A later analysis counted about 80 million unique TCR beta chains across the 500 to 850 repertoires, and around 12 million of these chains were shared by at least two donors. Raw reads were error-corrected and collapsed into unique sequences with a nearest-neighbor algorithm that merged closely related sequences to remove PCR and sequencing errors. V, D and J gene segments were assigned by aligning CDR3 sequences to IMGT reference sequences. For a sequence to be retained, a match of at least six nucleotides to both a V gene segment and a J gene segment was required. A rearrangement counted as productive if the CDR3 had no stop codons and remained in frame with V and J, and every other rearrangement counted as non-productive. Following IMGT convention, CDR3 was defined as the stretch from the second conserved V-encoded cysteine to the conserved J-encoded phenylalanine. The earlier analysis of about 590 of the donors excluded sequences that lacked an unambiguous match to a single V gene segment. An earlier analysis of fewer than 750 of the donors called V segments functional above 56.7% productive rearrangements and segregating when the between-donor standard deviation exceeded 5%. A statistical classification framework was built to diagnose cytomegalovirus status from the catalog of TCR beta chain sequences. In a later analysis, TCR nucleotide sequences were compared against IMGT/GENE-DB human TR gene sequences so that V and J genes could be assigned. A later analysis assigned CDR3 sequences and most-parsimonious VDJ recombination scenarios with the TCRdist pipeline. In a later analysis, each TCR beta chain was defined by its CDR3 amino acid sequence together with its V-gene family, and reads without a unique V-gene family were excluded. A later analysis removed 592 highly shared, low-generation-probability nucleotide sequences to deal with suspected cross-contamination and a sequencing artifact. In a later analysis, a clonal expansion index for each public chain was calculated from normalized within-repertoire ranks of inferred template counts. In a later analysis, generation probabilities were computed using a VDJ recombination model fitted to out-of-frame rearrangements, and the results were checked against IGoR. Hypergeometric tests were used in a later analysis to score TCR-TCR, TCR-HLA and TCR-CMV co-occurrence, with a repertoire-size bias correction applied to the TCR pairs. False discovery rates were estimated in a later analysis by permuting HLA or CMV assignments 20 times. In a later analysis, co-occurring TCRs were grouped using DBSCAN, and TCRdist sequence similarity was added for clustering within HLA-allele-positive subsets. For co-occurrence clustering, repertoires with fewer than 30,000 or more than 120,000 public chains were excluded, along with several repertoires with anomalous nucleotide sharing. TCRdb carries this immuneACCESS record with in-frame sequences only. Its versions omit some clonotypes, under half of them owing to an unresolved V gene in the studies checked, with the rest unexplained. V and J calls and clone size follow that table, whereas D and trimming were derived from the DNA. Recorded for this sample are about 200,000 clones; more than 65% of them occurred a single time. The ten largest make up 1.8% of the sample.

Recombination joined TRBV6-4 with TRBJ1-6; the D gene is not confidently resolved. The receptor was isolated from a woman aged 25-40 years in good health and CMV-seronegative. Sequencing input: PBMCs. The CDR3 region has the sequence CASSAHEDNSPLHF. The DNA is as follows: TGTGCCAGCAGTGCCCACGAGGATAATTCACCCCTCCACTTT.